Presented here are 20 T cell receptor beta chains from one specimen sequenced in a study of blood T cell repertoires in COVID-19. Sequenced by immunoSEQ multiplex PCR; TCRdb stores in-frame clones only, minus some. The table shows 100,000 to 150,000 clones, with around 81% occurring only once. The sequencing sample was made of peripheral blood. All receptors derive from a woman aged 45-65 years with acute or convalescent COVID-19.

The chain uses TRBV12-3 or TRBV12-4 and TRBJ2-7; 8 bases agree with TRBD1. This CDR3 contains 13 residues. Unmatched junction bases numbered 6, after V lost 9 bases and J lost 2 bases. CDR3 residues: CASTGTGAYEQYF. The CDR3 coding sequence is TGTGCCAGTACCGGGACAGGAGCCTACGAGCAGTACTTC.

This chain links TRBV30 with TRBJ2-1; 8 nucleotides align to TRBD2. CDR1 and CDR2 from the germline V gene are GTSNPN and SVGIG (reference sequence). The trim removed 4 bases at V and 6 bases at J, leaving 8 bases unmatched. The CDR3 is 14 residues long. Written as DNA, the CDR3 is TGTGCCTGGATAAACCGGGGGGGCCCCAATGAGCAGTTCTTC. Residues: CAWINRGGPNEQFF.

This chain uses TRBV3-1 (or the pseudogene TRBV3-2) with TRBJ1-6, with D hard to call. The CDR3 spans 14 residues. Trimming took off 0 bases at V and 8 bases at J, with 8 bases between the two ends. Germline V gene sequence: CDR1 LGHDT, CDR2 YNNKEL (reference sequence). CDR3 in DNA: TGTGCCAGCAGCCAAGACAGGTGGGATTCACCCCTCCACTTT. This sequence encodes CASSQDRWDSPLHF.

The chain carries TRBV2 and TRBJ2-5; the match to TRBD2 covers 10 bases. J was trimmed by 4 bases and V by 6 bases; bases with no gene match: 11. This CDR3 contains 16 residues. Germline V gene data show CDR1 as SNHLY and CDR2 as FYNNEI. The CDR3 protein is CASSVTSGGAGETQYF. The CDR3 DNA reads as TGTGCCAGCAGCGTTACGAGCGGGGGGGCGGGAGAGACCCAGTACTTC.

This chain connects TRBV29-1 to TRBJ1-3, with no clear D. The CDR3 is 13 amino acids. V was pared by 5 bases and J by 3 bases, with 11 bases between. Per germline, CDR1 SQVTM and CDR2 ANQGSEA. The CDR3 reads CSVRLSGGNTIYF. The CDR3 DNA reads as TGCAGCGTTCGTCTCTCGGGTGGAAACACCATATATTTT.

The chain recombines TRBV11-3 with TRBJ1-1, with D possibly matching TRBD1 (5 bases). V was pared by 0 bases and J by 1 base, with 9 bases between. In germline, CDR1 is SGHNT, CDR2 YENEEA. The CDR3 runs to 15 residues. The CDR3 spells CASSLDGHKNTEAFF. The CDR3 DNA sequence: TGTGCCAGCAGCTTAGATGGACACAAGAACACTGAAGCTTTCTTT.

J is TRBJ1-2 and V is TRBV19; D not certain. Trimming pared 5 bases from V and 8 bases from J, leaving 12 bases between. This CDR3 contains 12 residues. Looked up from germline, CDR1 is LNHDA and CDR2 is SQIVND (reference sequence). CDR3 sequence (DNA): TGTGCCAGTAGTTCCCTAGTCAGCGGCTACACCTTC. Residues: CASSSLVSGYTF.

In regard to this clone: The junction shows a germline mismatch at one end, possibly a read error. V usage is TRBV10-3 and J usage is TRBJ1-2; no clear D. Germline CDR1 is ENHRY and CDR2 is SYGVKD. This CDR3 contains 14 residues. The CDR3 region has the DNA TGTGCCATCAGTCAGTCAACAGAGAACTATGGCTACACCTTC. It yields the protein CAISQSTENYGYTF.

The chain couples TRBV6-5 to TRBJ1-4, with D unclear. The CDR3 consists of 10 residues. V lost 8 bases to trimming and J lost 13 bases, with 11 bases between them. The germline V gene encodes CDR1 MNHEY and CDR2 SVGAGI. This chain's CDR3 is CASGGQRLFF. The CDR3 DNA reads TGTGCCAGCGGAGGCCAGCGACTGTTTTTT.

The chain joins TRBV7-9 to TRBJ1-4; D is unclear. This CDR3 is 16 amino acids long. From germline, CDR1 is SEHNR and CDR2 FQNEAQ (reference sequence). V lost 1 base and J lost 3, with 12 bases in between. CDR3 sequence: CASSLEGMRANEKLFF. DNA for the CDR3: TGTGCCAGCAGCTTAGAAGGAATGAGGGCTAATGAAAAACTGTTTTTT.

The chain employs TRBV6-6 and TRBJ1-4; a weak D match, TRBD1 (5 bases). CDR1 is MNHNY and CDR2 is SVGAGI in the germline V gene (reference sequence). V was clipped by 6 bases and J by 7 bases, with 15 bases between them. This CDR3 spans 14 amino acids. CDR3 coding DNA: TGTGCCAGCAGCCTGAGGGGCGGGACTGAAAAACTGTTTTTT. Its translation: CASSLRGGTEKLFF.

This clone was counted a single time. The rearrangement uses TRBV4-1 and TRBJ1-2, with 12 bases that match TRBD1. J lost 8 bases, V lost 4 bases, and 5 bases had no gene match. Germline CDR1 and CDR2: MGHRA and YSYEKL. The CDR3 runs to 14 residues. CDR3 in amino acids: CASSRVGQGAGYTF. DNA of the CDR3: TGCGCCAGCAGCCGAGTGGGACAGGGGGCCGGCTACACCTTC.

This clone appeared once. The genes are TRBV18 and TRBJ1-1, with unresolved D. CDR1 is KGHSH and CDR2 is LQKENI in the germline V gene. V gave up 1 base and J gave up 4 bases, with 19 bases separating them. This CDR3 has 17 amino acids. The CDR3 protein is CASSPLKVGIGGTEAFF. CDR3 DNA sequence: TGTGCCAGCTCACCACTTAAAGTCGGGATAGGCGGCACTGAAGCTTTCTTT.

The J gene is TRBJ1-2, the V gene TRBV11-2; 7 nucleotides align to TRBD1. Per germline, CDR1 SGHAT and CDR2 FQNNGV. After removal of 3 bases from V and 2 bases from J, the junction contained 9 bases not matched to a gene. CDR3 size: 16 residues. The CDR3, as DNA: TGTGCCAGCAGCTTTACCCCGACAGGGACCAACTATGGCTACACCTTC. This translates into CASSFTPTGTNYGYTF.

The chain employs TRBV30 and TRBJ2-3, with TRBD1 matching 8 bases. This CDR3 is 12 amino acids long. After removal of 5 bases from V and 4 bases from J, the junction contained 2 bases not matched to a gene. Germline V CDR1 and CDR2: GTSNPN, SVGIG (reference sequence). The CDR3 bases are TGTGCCTGGGGACAGGGTGCAGATACGCAGTATTTT. This codes for CAWGQGADTQYF.

The V call is TRBV27, the J call TRBJ1-1; no firm D call. Germline loops: CDR1 MNHEY, CDR2 SMNVEV (reference sequence). V gave up 6 bases and J gave up 7 bases, with 9 bases separating them. This CDR3 is 11 amino acids long. The DNA of the CDR3 is TGTGCCAGCAGGGTACTCAATGAAGCTTTCTTT. This sequence encodes CASRVLNEAFF.

This clone was observed a few times. The chain is built from TRBV5-1 and TRBJ1-5; D ambiguous. Between the trimmed V and J ends, which lost 0 bases and 7 bases, there was a span of 8 bases. CDR1 SGHRS and CDR2 YFSETQ come from the germline V gene. The CDR3 is 13 residues long. The CDR3 is CASSLGGRQPQHF. The CDR3 coding sequence is TGCGCCAGCAGCTTGGGCGGCAGACAGCCCCAGCATTTT.

The chain carries TRBV19 and TRBJ1-2, with TRBD1 as a possible D gene (6 bases). Germline V gene sequence: CDR1 LNHDA, CDR2 SQIVND (reference sequence). V was clipped by 9 bases and J by 4 bases, with 21 bases between them. This CDR3 has 15 residues. The CDR3 loop is CASQSGGAVAYGYTF. CDR3 in DNA: TGTGCCAGCCAGAGTGGGGGCGCCGTTGCCTATGGCTACACCTTC.

This chain connects TRBV2 to TRBJ2-3; 8 positions match TRBD2. Looked up from germline, CDR1 is SNHLY and CDR2 is FYNNEI. Germline trimming cut 6 bases from V and 4 bases from J; bases unmatched to any gene: 9. The CDR3 has 15 amino acids. The CDR3 protein is CASRTGGAKADTQYF. The CDR3 nucleotides are TGTGCCAGCAGAACCGGGGGGGCCAAGGCAGATACGCAGTATTTT. Together with reference TRBV2 and TRBJ2-3, the CDR3 gives the full variable domain: EPEVTQTPSHQVTQMGQEVILRCVPISNHLYFYWYRQILGQKVEFLVSFYNNEISEKSEIFDDQFSVERPDGSNFTLKIRSTKLEDSAMYFCASRTGGAKADTQYFGPGTRLTVL.

The J gene is TRBJ1-1, the V gene TRBV27; TRBD1 matches 7 bases. The CDR3 is 14 residues long. The V gene's germline CDR1 is MNHEY and CDR2 SMNVEV (reference sequence). V was clipped by 5 bases and J by 1 base; unmatched bases: 4. Written as DNA, the CDR3 is TGTGCCAGCAGTCTACAGGGGAGGAACACTGAAGCTTTCTTT. Translated: CASSLQGRNTEAFF.